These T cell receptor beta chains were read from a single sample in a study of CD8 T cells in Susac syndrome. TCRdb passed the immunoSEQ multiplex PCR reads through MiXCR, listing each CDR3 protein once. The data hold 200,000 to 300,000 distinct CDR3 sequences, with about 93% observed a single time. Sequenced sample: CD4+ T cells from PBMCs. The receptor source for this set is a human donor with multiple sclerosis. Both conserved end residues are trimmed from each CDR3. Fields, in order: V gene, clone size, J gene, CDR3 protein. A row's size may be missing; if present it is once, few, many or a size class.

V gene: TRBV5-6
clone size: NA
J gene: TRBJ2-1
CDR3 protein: ASSLGTSGRVGHNEQF

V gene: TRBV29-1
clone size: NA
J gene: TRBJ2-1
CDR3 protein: SVVRTSGYNEQF

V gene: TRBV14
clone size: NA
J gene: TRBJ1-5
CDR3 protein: ASSLYMSGLQPQH

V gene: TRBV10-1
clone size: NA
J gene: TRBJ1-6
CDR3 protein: ASSETPGDSPLH

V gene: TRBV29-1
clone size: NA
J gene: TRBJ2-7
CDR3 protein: SVPKTDSSSYEQY

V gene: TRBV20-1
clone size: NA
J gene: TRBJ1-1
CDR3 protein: SAREPGMGNTEAF

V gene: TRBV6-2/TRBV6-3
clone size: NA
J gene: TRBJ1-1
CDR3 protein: ASIPIGRTVNTEAF

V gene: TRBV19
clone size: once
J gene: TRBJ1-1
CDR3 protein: ASSPDRSNTEAF

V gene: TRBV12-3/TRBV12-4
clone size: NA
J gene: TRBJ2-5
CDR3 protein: ASSPYRGETQY

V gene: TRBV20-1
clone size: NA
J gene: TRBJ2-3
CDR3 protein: SARDPRGRADTQY

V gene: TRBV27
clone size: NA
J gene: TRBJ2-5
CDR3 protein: ASSSLWQETQY

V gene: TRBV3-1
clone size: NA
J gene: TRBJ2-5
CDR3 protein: ASSQVLETQY

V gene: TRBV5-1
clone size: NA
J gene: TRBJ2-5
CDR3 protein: ASFERQETQY

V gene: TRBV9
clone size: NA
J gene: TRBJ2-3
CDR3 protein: ASSVGEGRSTDTQY

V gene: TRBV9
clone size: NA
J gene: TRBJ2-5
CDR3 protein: ASSVAGVRETQY

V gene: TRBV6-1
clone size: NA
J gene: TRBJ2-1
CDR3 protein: ASSDRLAGGNEQF

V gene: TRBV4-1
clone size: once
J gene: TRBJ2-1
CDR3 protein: ASSHRTPGLAGVKSSYNEQF

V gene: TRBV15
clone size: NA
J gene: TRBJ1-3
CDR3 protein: ATSRDMGYTTIY

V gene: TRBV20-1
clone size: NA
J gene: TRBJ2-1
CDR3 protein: SATGLAGFLDEQF

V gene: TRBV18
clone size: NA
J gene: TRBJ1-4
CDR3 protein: ASSPLPGPNEKLF

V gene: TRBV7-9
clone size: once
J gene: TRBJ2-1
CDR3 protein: ASSPRSVQGYEQF

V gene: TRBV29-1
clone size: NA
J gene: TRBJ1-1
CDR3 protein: SVGGQSPVGGMNTEAF

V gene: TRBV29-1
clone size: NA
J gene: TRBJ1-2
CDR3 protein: SVERDGSVGGYT

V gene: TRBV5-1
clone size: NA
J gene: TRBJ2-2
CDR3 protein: ASSVKVSAAGELF

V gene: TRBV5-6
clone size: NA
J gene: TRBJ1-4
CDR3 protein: ASSSPGTGAFNEKLF

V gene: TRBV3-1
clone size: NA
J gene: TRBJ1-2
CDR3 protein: ASSPERTSRLDGYT

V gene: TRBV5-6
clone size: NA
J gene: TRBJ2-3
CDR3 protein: ASSFGRRVTDTQY

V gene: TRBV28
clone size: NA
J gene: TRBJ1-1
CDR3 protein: ASHKNTEAF

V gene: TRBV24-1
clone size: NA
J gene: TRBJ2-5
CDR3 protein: ATGTGEETQY

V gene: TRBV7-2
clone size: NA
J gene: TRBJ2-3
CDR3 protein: ASSLKWGVGGGTDTQY

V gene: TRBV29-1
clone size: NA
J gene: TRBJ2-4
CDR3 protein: SARFAKNIQY

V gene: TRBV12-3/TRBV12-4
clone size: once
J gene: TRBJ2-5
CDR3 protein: ASALGVWGRETQY

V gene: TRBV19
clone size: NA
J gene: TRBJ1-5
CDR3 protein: ASLDRGGNQPQH

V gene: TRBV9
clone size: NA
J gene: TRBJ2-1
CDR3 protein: ASSVSGNSGNEQF

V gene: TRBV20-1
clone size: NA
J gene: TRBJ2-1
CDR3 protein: SADSTAMGYNEQF